What follows are 23 T cell receptor beta chains derived from one specimen sequenced in a study of Ad26.COV2.S vaccination and SARS-CoV-2 variants. TCRdb keeps only in-frame clones here, not all; method: immunoSEQ multiplex PCR. Counted here are around 450,000 clones, 90% occurring once; the ten biggest clones make up over 9%. The treatment: 15 to 20 received Ad26.COV2.S at low or high dose, single or two shots; a few received placebo; per-sample allocation not given. At day 63 after the first vaccine or placebo injection, samples were drawn. Sequencing was performed on peripheral blood, taken in a trial of Ad26.COV2.S vaccine versus placebo. These receptors originate from a person between 18 and 65 years old who received the Ad26.COV2.S COVID-19 vaccine or a placebo.

The CDR3 loop is CASRQTNTEAFF. In DNA, the CDR3 is TGTGCCAGCAGGCAAACGAACACTGAAGCTTTCTTT. The chain is built from TRBV2 and TRBJ1-1; D not resolved. Trimming left V 6 bases short and J 1 base short, with 6 bases between. The CDR3 has 12 amino acids. The germline gives CDR1 SNHLY, CDR2 FYNNEI.

This clone was counted a few times. The V and J genes are TRBV19 and TRBJ2-7; no reliable D call. Germline V CDR1 and CDR2: LNHDA, SQIVND (reference sequence). The CDR3 sequence is 13 residues long. V gave up 6 bases and J gave up 1 base, with 10 bases separating them. CDR3 nucleotides: TGTGCCAGTAGCAAAACAGCTTCCTACGAGCAGTACTTC. Its translation is CASSKTASYEQYF.

The chain carries TRBV3-1 (or the pseudogene TRBV3-2) and TRBJ2-7; D may be TRBD2 (6 bases). This CDR3 spans 14 amino acids. V lost 2 bases and J lost 5, with 13 bases in between. The germline V gene encodes CDR1 LGHDT and CDR2 YNNKEL (reference sequence). DNA of the CDR3: TGTGCCAGCAGCCAAATGGCAGGAGGGCACGAGCAGTACTTC. Protein: CASSQMAGGHEQYF.

This clone has a handful of counts. Germline and junction disagree at one end, which may indicate a read error. V usage is TRBV6-2 or TRBV6-3 and J usage is TRBJ2-7; possibly TRBD1 for D (6 bases). CDR1 and CDR2 from the germline V gene are MNHEY and SVGEGT. The CDR3 has 16 residues. The CDR3 spells CASSYGSGALSSEQYF. In nucleotides, the CDR3 is TGTGCCAGCAGTTACGGTTCAGGGGCCCTTTCCTCCGAGCAGTACTTC.

The V and J genes are TRBV30 and TRBJ1-6, with D maybe TRBD1 (5 bases). From germline, CDR1 is GTSNPN and CDR2 SVGIG (reference sequence). Trimming left V 3 bases short and J 12 bases short, with 21 bases between. The CDR3 contains 15 residues. The CDR3 nucleotides are TGTGCCTGGAGCGAGGCGGCGGCAGGGTGGCAACCCCTCCACTTT. Translated: CAWSEAAAGWQPLHF.

V usage is TRBV6-2 or TRBV6-3 and J usage is TRBJ2-5; no reliable D call. V was pared by 0 bases and J by 2 bases, with 7 bases between. Looked up from germline, CDR1 is MNHEY and CDR2 is SVGEGT. The CDR3 loop spans 14 amino acids. CDR3: CASSYSRPQETQYF. CDR3 nucleotide sequence: TGTGCCAGCAGTTACTCTCGACCACAAGAGACCCAGTACTTC.

V gene TRBV4-2 combines with J gene TRBJ2-7, with TRBD2 matching over 16 bases. Germline V gives CDR1 LGHNA, CDR2 YNFKEQ. V was clipped by 5 bases and J by 3 bases; unmatched bases: 10. CDR3 length equals 18 residues. For the CDR3, the DNA is TGTGCCAGCAGCATCGGGACTAGCGGGAGGGCCTTTATCTACGAGCAGTACTTC. Its protein is CASSIGTSGRAFIYEQYF.

This clone was observed a few times. J is TRBJ2-7 and V is TRBV9, with 7 bases matching TRBD1. The germline CDR1 and CDR2 sequences are SGDLS and YYNGEE. V trimming: 6 bases; J trimming: 6 bases; junction bases outside the gene matches: 18. The CDR3 extends over 16 amino acids. The CDR3 reads CASTIYPGQVPREQYF. CDR3 DNA sequence: TGTGCCAGCACCATCTACCCCGGACAGGTCCCTCGCGAGCAGTACTTC.

The genes are TRBV6-6 and TRBJ2-5, with 7 nucleotides matching TRBD1. The CDR3 sequence is 15 residues long. Germline V gene lookup returns CDR1 MNHNY and CDR2 SVGAGI (reference sequence). The V segment lost 6 bases and the J segment 5 bases; nucleotides outside the gene matches: 12. The CDR3 loop is CASSPSNRGRETQYF. As DNA, the CDR3 is TGTGCCAGCAGCCCATCCAACAGGGGTCGGGAGACCCAGTACTTC.

The chain couples TRBV6-5 to TRBJ2-2; no clear D. CDR3 size: 15 residues. Trimming left V 2 bases short and J 4 bases short, with 11 bases between. Germline-derived CDR1 and CDR2 are MNHEY and SVGAGI. The CDR3 loop reads CASSYSRTLTGELFF. The CDR3 DNA sequence: TGTGCCAGCAGTTACAGCCGGACCCTCACCGGGGAGCTGTTTTTT.

In its sample, this clone was seen once. V and J are TRBV4-3 and TRBJ2-1; D gene uncertain. V lost 0 bases, J lost 9 bases, and 12 bases lay in between. Per germline, CDR1 LGHNA and CDR2 YSLEER. This CDR3 has 14 amino acids. CDR3 nucleotide sequence: TGCGCCAGCAGCCAAGATGGCCCCTATAGTGAGCAGTTCTTC. It specifies CASSQDGPYSEQFF.

The rearrangement uses TRBV2 and TRBJ1-2, with D possibly matching TRBD1 (6 bases). This CDR3 has 16 residues. Germline V gene sequence: CDR1 SNHLY, CDR2 FYNNEI. The ends were cut back, 10 bases at V and 5 bases at J, with 26 bases in the middle. DNA of the CDR3: TGTGCCATCCTCAATTGGAGGTCAGGGGAGGGGTATGGCTACACCTTC. This gives the protein CAILNWRSGEGYGYTF.

This clone was recorded only once. The chain combines TRBV28 with TRBJ2-7, with 10 bases fitting TRBD1. The CDR3 is 16 residues long. V trimming: 5 bases; J trimming: 2 bases; junction bases outside the gene matches: 9. Germline V lookup: CDR1 MDHEN, CDR2 SYDVKM. The CDR3 coding sequence is TGTGCCAGCAGTCTCCCCGGGGGACAGGGGACCTACGAGCAGTACTTC. Translation gives CASSLPGGQGTYEQYF.

The chain employs TRBV10-1 and TRBJ2-1; weak D call: TRBD1 (6 bases). From germline, CDR1 is WNHNN and CDR2 SYGVQD (reference sequence). CDR3 length: 14 amino acids. The V gene lost 5 bases and the J gene lost 8 bases, with 16 bases spanning the gap. CDR3 DNA: TGCGCCAGCAGTCCCCACGGGACAATGGATGAGCAGTTCTTC. Residues: CASSPHGTMDEQFF.

The chain links TRBV6-1 to TRBJ1-3; no clear D. Germline assignment: CDR1 MNHNS and CDR2 SASEGT. The CDR3 has 12 amino acids. The V end lost 1 base, the J end lost 8 bases, and 6 bases lay between the germline ends. This CDR3 reads CASSEVGYTIYF. The CDR3 DNA follows: TGTGCCAGCAGTGAAGTTGGGTACACCATATATTTT.

V and J are TRBV11-2 and TRBJ2-1; 12 bases match TRBD2. This CDR3 is built from 15 residues. Germline CDR1 SGHAT, CDR2 FQNNGV. V shed 2 bases, J shed 9 bases, and the junction held 5 bases outside the gene matches. CDR3 nucleotide sequence: TGTGCCAGCAGCTTAAGACTAGCGGGAGACGGTGAGCAGTTCTTC. Translated: CASSLRLAGDGEQFF.

The chain employs TRBV27 and TRBJ2-1; TRBD2 matches 10 bases. The CDR3 has 15 residues. Germline V CDR1 and CDR2: MNHEY, SMNVEV (reference sequence). J was trimmed by 2 bases and V by 6 bases; bases with no gene match: 4. CDR3 sequence (DNA): TGTGCCAGCAGCTTTCTAGCGGGGGCCTACAATGAGCAGTTCTTC. Its translation: CASSFLAGAYNEQFF.

J is TRBJ1-2 and V is TRBV18; 7 bases fit TRBD1. The germline gives CDR1 KGHSH, CDR2 LQKENI. V was pared by 3 bases and J by 3 bases, with 13 bases of the junction left unmatched. The CDR3 has 17 amino acids. CDR3 sequence: CASSPAGTAYGDYGYTF. The CDR3 DNA reads TGTGCCAGCTCACCGGCGGGGACAGCCTATGGGGACTATGGCTACACCTTC.

The rearrangement links TRBV15 to TRBJ2-7, with D possibly matching TRBD2 (5 bases). Trimming cost V 5 bases and J 2 bases, with 13 bases left between them. CDR1 and CDR2 (germline): LNHNV, YYDKDF (reference sequence). This CDR3 comprises 14 residues. In DNA form, the CDR3 reads TGTGCCACCAGCCTGCTGAAGGGAGCCTACGAGCAGTACTTC. Translating it yields CATSLLKGAYEQYF. Together with reference TRBV15 and TRBJ2-7, the CDR3 gives the full variable domain: DAMVIQNPRYQVTQFGKPVTLSCSQTLNHNVMYWYQQKSSQAPKLLFHYYDKDFNNEADTPDNFQSRRPNTSFCFLDIRSPGLGDTAMYLCATSLLKGAYEQYFGPGTRLTVT.

The chain employs TRBV21-1 and TRBJ2-1; the DNA was not compared with TRBD2, the D call given in the table. TRBV21-1 is deemed a pseudogene. The CDR3 covers 16 residues. CDR3 bases: TGTGCCAGCAGCTCCGGACTAGCGGGAGGGCCGGATGAGCAGTTCTTC. This codes for CASSSGLAGGPDEQFF.

J is TRBJ2-5 and V is TRBV4-3; 7 bases map to TRBD2. The junction had 2 bases not matched to a gene; V was cut back by 0 bases and J by 1 base. CDR3 length equals 15 residues. In germline, CDR1 is LGHNA, CDR2 YSLEER. CDR3 sequence: CASSQDGGGQETQYF. CDR3 bases: TGCGCCAGCAGCCAAGATGGCGGGGGCCAAGAGACCCAGTACTTC.

The chain is built from TRBV5-6 and TRBJ2-3, with D uncertain. Trimming shortened V by 0 bases and J by 2 bases, and 7 bases separated the two germline ends. Germline-derived CDR1 and CDR2 are SGHDT and YYEEEE. There are 14 residues in the CDR3. The CDR3 DNA follows: TGTGCCAGCAGCTTGGAACAGCCCACAGATACGCAGTATTTT. This gives the protein CASSLEQPTDTQYF.

This chain joins TRBV7-3 and TRBJ2-1, with 7 bases that match TRBD1. CDR3 length: 13 residues. Germline V gene lookup returns CDR1 SGHTA and CDR2 FQGTGA. J lost 10 bases, V lost 8 bases, and 11 bases had no gene match. The CDR3: CASAMGQSLEQFF. The CDR3 region has the DNA TGTGCCAGCGCCATGGGACAGAGCCTCGAGCAGTTCTTC.